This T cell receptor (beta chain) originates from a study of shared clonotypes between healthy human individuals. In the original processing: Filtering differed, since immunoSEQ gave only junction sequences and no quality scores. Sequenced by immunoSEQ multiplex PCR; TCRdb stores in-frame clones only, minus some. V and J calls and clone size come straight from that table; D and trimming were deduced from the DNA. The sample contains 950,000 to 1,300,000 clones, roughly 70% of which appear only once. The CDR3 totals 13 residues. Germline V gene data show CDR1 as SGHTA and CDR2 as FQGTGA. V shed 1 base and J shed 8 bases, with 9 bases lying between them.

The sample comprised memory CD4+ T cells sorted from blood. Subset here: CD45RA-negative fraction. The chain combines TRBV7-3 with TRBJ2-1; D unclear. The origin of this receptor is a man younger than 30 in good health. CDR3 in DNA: TGTGCCAGCAGCTTAAGATCTGGGGATGAGCAGTTCTTC. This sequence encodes CASSLRSGDEQFF.